The 11 T cell receptor beta chains in this list originate from one sample, sequenced in a study of cytomegalovirus exposure and HLA in healthy donors. PCR primers comprised 60 Vbeta and 13 Jbeta primers. Repertoires were generated with immunoSEQ multiplex PCR, while TCRdb's copy carries only in-frame clones and drops some. The sample carries about 110,000 clones, roughly 73% recorded once. The sequenced sample was PBMCs. These receptors originate from a middle-aged woman in good health and CMV-seropositive.

Details on this clone: A junction end diverges from the germline sequence, so it may reflect a read error. The genes are TRBV7-9 and TRBJ2-7, with D possibly being TRBD2 (6 bases). Germline CDR1 and CDR2: SEHNR and FQNEAQ (reference sequence). The CDR3 consists of 16 residues. The CDR3 sequence: CSSSLNGRGLSYEQYF. DNA of the CDR3: TGTTCCAGCAGCCTAAATGGGCGGGGCCTCTCCTACGAGCAGTACTTC.

The chain couples TRBV14 to TRBJ2-7, with 7 bases matching TRBD1. Trimming took 4 bases from V and 4 from J; bases not matched to a gene: 4. The CDR3 sequence is 13 residues long. Germline V gene data show CDR1 as SGHDN and CDR2 as FVKESK. In nucleotides, the CDR3 is TGTGCCAGCAGCCGACAGGGTGGGTACGAGCAGTACTTC. Translating gives CASSRQGGYEQYF.

V usage is TRBV7-6 and J usage is TRBJ1-3; no clear D. V lost 6 bases to trimming and J lost 0 bases, with 3 bases between them. This CDR3 comprises 12 residues. Per germline, CDR1 SGHVS and CDR2 FNYEAQ. Here the CDR3 reads CASRASGNTIYF. The CDR3 DNA sequence: TGTGCCAGCAGGGCCTCTGGAAACACCATATATTTT. Full variable domain (outside the CDR3, taken from reference TRBV7-6 and TRBJ1-3): GAGVSQSPRYKVTKRGQDVALRCDPISGHVSLYWYRQALGQGPEFLTYFNYEAQQDKSGLPNDRFSAERPEGSISTLTIQRTEQRDSAMYRCASRASGNTIYFGEGSWLTVV.

The chain has TRBV6-6 and TRBJ2-7; possibly TRBD2 for D (5 bases). V lost 0 bases, J lost 3 bases, and 9 bases lay in between. Germline V gene sequence: CDR1 MNHNY, CDR2 SVGAGI (reference sequence). This CDR3 has 14 amino acids. The CDR3, as DNA: TGTGCCAGCAGTTACTCTCACGGGGTCTACGAGCAGTACTTC. It yields the protein CASSYSHGVYEQYF.

V is TRBV14 and J is TRBJ2-7, with D possibly TRBD2 on 6 matching bases. The CDR3 runs 15 residues. In germline, CDR1 is SGHDN, CDR2 FVKESK. V shed 4 bases and J shed 5 bases, with 18 bases lying between them. CDR3 DNA: TGTGCCAGCAGCCGAACTGGGGGGAGAGGAAACGAGCAGTACTTC. It translates to CASSRTGGRGNEQYF.

There are a few counts of this clone. The chain has TRBV4-1 and TRBJ1-1, with D tentatively TRBD1 (5 bases). V gave up 1 base and J gave up 4 bases, with 10 bases separating them. Germline V gene lookup returns CDR1 MGHRA and CDR2 YSYEKL. The CDR3 covers 14 residues. The CDR3 nucleotides read TGCGCCAGCAGCCAAGCCCCCAGGGTCACTGAAGCTTTCTTT. It translates to CASSQAPRVTEAFF.

This chain links TRBV5-1 with TRBJ2-7; the match to TRBD2 covers 7 bases. The V segment lost 5 bases and the J segment 5 bases; nucleotides outside the gene matches: 7. The germline CDR1 and CDR2 sequences are SGHRS and YFSETQ. The CDR3 extends over 13 amino acids. DNA for the CDR3: TGCGCCAGCAGACTAGCGTCATATAACGAGCAGTACTTC. It encodes CASRLASYNEQYF. Drawing the rest from reference TRBV5-1 and TRBJ2-7, the complete variable domain is KAGVTQTPRYLIKTRGQQVTLSCSPISGHRSVSWYQQTPGQGLQFLFEYFSETQRNKGNFPGRFSGRQFSNSRSEMNVSTLELGDSALYLCASRLASYNEQYFGPGTRLTVT.

This clone was found once. This rearrangement joins TRBV10-3 to TRBJ2-5; D perhaps matches TRBD1 (5 bases). The CDR3 length is 16 residues. Germline assignment: CDR1 ENHRY and CDR2 SYGVKD. Trimming left V 0 bases short and J 7 bases short, with 18 bases between. CDR3 DNA sequence: TGTGCCATCAGTGAGTCGGCTAAGGGGTCCGTGGGGACCCAGTACTTC. This codes for CAISESAKGSVGTQYF.

The chain has TRBV5-1 and TRBJ2-7; possible D gene TRBD2, 6 bases. The V and J ends lost 3 bases and 0 bases respectively, with 16 bases between them. Per germline, CDR1 SGHRS and CDR2 YFSETQ. The CDR3 contains 16 residues. The CDR3 coding sequence is TGCGCCAGCAGCTGGGGGTCGCAGACTAGCTCCTACGAGCAGTACTTC. As protein: CASSWGSQTSSYEQYF.

The CDR3 DNA sequence: TGTGCCAGCAGCCTGCGGAACAATCAGCCCCAGCATTTT. Its translation: CASSLRNNQPQHF. V and J are TRBV7-2 and TRBJ1-5; D ambiguous. V dropped 5 bases and J dropped 3 bases, with 8 bases sitting between them. Germline assignment: CDR1 SGHTA and CDR2 FQGNSA. The CDR3 has 13 residues.

The CDR3 region is CASSLDRVRGAFF. As DNA, the CDR3 is TGTGCCAGCAGCTTAGACAGGGTGAGGGGAGCTTTCTTT. The rearrangement uses TRBV7-2 and TRBJ1-1; D might be TRBD1 (6 bases). Trimming stripped 1 base from V and 10 bases from J, with 13 bases between. This CDR3 comprises 13 residues. Germline CDR1 is SGHTA and CDR2 is FQGNSA. The entire variable domain, with the rest obtained from reference TRBV7-2 and TRBJ1-1, is as follows: GAGVSQSPSNKVTEKGKDVELRCDPISGHTALYWYRQSLGQGLEFLIYFQGNSAPDKSGLPSDRFSAERTGGSVSTLTIQRTQQEDSAVYLCASSLDRVRGAFFGQGTRLTVV.